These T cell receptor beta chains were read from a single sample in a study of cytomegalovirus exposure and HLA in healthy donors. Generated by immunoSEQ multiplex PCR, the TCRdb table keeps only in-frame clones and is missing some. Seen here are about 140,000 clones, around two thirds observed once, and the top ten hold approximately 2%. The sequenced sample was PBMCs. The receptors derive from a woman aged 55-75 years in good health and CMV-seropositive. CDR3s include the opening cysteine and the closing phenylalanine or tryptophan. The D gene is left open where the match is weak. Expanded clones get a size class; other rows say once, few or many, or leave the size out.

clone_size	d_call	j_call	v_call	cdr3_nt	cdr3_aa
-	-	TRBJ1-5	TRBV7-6	TGTGCCAGCAGCTTAGGACAGGCTGATCAGCCCCAGCATTTT	CASSLGQADQPQHF
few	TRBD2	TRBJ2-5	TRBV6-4	TGTGCCAGCAGTGACTCTAGGGTAGCGGGAGATCGAGTCCTAGAGACCCAGTACTTC	CASSDSRVAGDRVLETQYF
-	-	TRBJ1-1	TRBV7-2	TGTGCCAGCAGCGACAACGCAGAAGCTTTCTTT	CASSDNAEAFF
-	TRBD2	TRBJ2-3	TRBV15	TGTGCCACCAGCAGAGATCCTAGCGGGTTCACAGATACGCAGTATTTT	CATSRDPSGFTDTQYF
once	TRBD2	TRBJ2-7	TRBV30	TGTGCCTGGAGAGCCGGGACTAACAAGGGCTACGAGCAGTACTTC	CAWRAGTNKGYEQYF
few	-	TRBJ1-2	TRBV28	TGTGCCAGCAGTTTGACGGGAGGACCTAACTATGGCTACACCTTC	CASSLTGGPNYGYTF
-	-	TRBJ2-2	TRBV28	TGTGCCAGCAGTGGCCGGGAGTCAAGAGTCACCGGGGAGCTGTTTTTT	CASSGRESRVTGELFF
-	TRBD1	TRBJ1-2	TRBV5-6	TGTGCCAGCAGCCAGGGGGCAGGTGGCTACACCTTC	CASSQGAGGYTF
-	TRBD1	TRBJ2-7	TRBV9	TGTGCCAGCAGCGTAGGGATAGGGGGCCGGGAGCAGTACTTC	CASSVGIGGREQYF
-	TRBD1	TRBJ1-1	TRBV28	TGTGCCAGCAGCCCACAGGGGATGAACACTGAAGCTTTCTTT	CASSPQGMNTEAFF
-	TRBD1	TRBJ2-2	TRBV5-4	TGTGCCAGCAACCATGGACAGGACCCCACCGGGGAGCTGTTTTTT	CASNHGQDPTGELFF
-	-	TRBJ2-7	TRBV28	TGTGCCAGCAGCCGGGGCGCGGGGGAGCAGTACTTC	CASSRGAGEQYF
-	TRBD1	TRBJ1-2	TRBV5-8	TGTGCCAGCAGCTTACGGACAGGGAATGGCTACACCTTC	CASSLRTGNGYTF
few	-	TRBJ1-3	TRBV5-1	TGCGCCAGCAGCTGGGGCGGGAACTCTGGAAACACCATATATTTT	CASSWGGNSGNTIYF
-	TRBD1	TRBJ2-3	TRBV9	TGTGCCAGCAGCGTAGGGACAGGGGGCACAGATACGCAGTATTTT	CASSVGTGGTDTQYF
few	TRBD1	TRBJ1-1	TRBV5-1	TGCGCCAGCAGCGGTGAGGGGGCCGGGAACACTGAAGCTTTCTTT	CASSGEGAGNTEAFF
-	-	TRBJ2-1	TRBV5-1	TGCGCCAGCAGCTTGCTGAGGGGAATGGGGATAGGGGGCTCCTACAATGAGCAGTTCTTC	CASSLLRGMGIGGSYNEQFF
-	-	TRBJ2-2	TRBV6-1	TGTGCCAGCGCCCCGGACTCCATAGGCGGGGAGCTGTTTTTT	CASAPDSIGGELFF
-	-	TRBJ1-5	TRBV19	TGTGCCAGTAGGCGGACACTTAGCAATCAGCCCCAGCATTTT	CASRRTLSNQPQHF
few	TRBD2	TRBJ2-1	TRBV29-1	TGCAGCGTTGCCATCTTTAGCGGGTCTGCGGGGGAGCAGTTCTTC	CSVAIFSGSAGEQFF
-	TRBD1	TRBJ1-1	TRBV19	TGTGCCAGTAGTATTGGGACAGGGGGCAAAGCTTTCTTT	CASSIGTGGKAFF
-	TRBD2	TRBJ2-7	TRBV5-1	TGCGCCAGAAATTTTTTACCGGGACTAGCGGGATGGTACGAGCAGTACTTC	CARNFLPGLAGWYEQYF
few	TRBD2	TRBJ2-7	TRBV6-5	TGTGCCAGCAGTCCGGGACTAGTGTACGAGCAGTACTTC	CASSPGLVYEQYF
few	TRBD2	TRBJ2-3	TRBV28	TGTGCCAGCAGCCCGAACTGGGCTAGCGGGACCACAGATACGCAGTATTTT	CASSPNWASGTTDTQYF
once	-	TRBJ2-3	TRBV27	TGTGCCAGCAGTCCGACTGCAATCACAGATACGCAGTATTTT	CASSPTAITDTQYF